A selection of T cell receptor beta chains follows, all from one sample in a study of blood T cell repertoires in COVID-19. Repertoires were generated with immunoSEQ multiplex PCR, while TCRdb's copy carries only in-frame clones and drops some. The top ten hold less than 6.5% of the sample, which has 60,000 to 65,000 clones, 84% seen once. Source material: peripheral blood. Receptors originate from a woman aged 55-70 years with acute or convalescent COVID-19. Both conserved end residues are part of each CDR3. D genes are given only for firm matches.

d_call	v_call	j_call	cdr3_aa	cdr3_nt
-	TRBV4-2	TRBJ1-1	CASSPGTLNTEAFF	TGTGCCAGCAGCCCTGGGACATTGAACACTGAAGCTTTCTTT
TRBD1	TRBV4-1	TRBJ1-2	CASSQEGTGGLGYTF	TGCGCCAGCAGCCAAGAGGGGACAGGGGGCCTTGGCTACACCTTC
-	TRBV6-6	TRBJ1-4	CASSYRVELFF	TGTGCCAGCAGTTACCGAGTCGAGCTGTTTTTT
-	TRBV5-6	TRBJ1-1	CASSLVEVRNTEAFF	TGTGCCAGCAGCTTGGTAGAGGTCCGGAACACTGAAGCTTTCTTT
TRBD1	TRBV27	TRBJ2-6	CASSLLRGRAGANVLTF	TGTGCCAGCAGTTTGTTGAGGGGGCGTGCTGGGGCCAACGTCCTGACTTTC
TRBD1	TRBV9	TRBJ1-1	CASSVTGDVGTEAFF	TGTGCCAGCAGCGTGACAGGGGACGTAGGGACTGAAGCTTTCTTT
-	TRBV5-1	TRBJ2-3	CASSFDSAFTDTQYF	TGCGCCAGCAGCTTCGATAGCGCTTTCACAGATACGCAGTATTTT
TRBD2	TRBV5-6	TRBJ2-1	CASSPDGRAYNEQFF	TGTGCCAGCAGCCCGGACGGGAGGGCTTACAATGAGCAGTTCTTC
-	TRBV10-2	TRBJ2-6	CASSLQGSGANVLTF	TGCGCCAGCAGTCTTCAGGGATCTGGGGCCAACGTCCTGACTTTC
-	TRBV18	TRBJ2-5	CASSPRASGETQYF	TGTGCCAGCTCACCGAGGGCCAGTGGAGAGACCCAGTACTTC
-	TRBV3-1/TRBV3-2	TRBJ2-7	CASSQRGGPYEQYF	TGTGCCAGCAGCCAGCGCGGGGGCCCCTACGAGCAGTACTTC
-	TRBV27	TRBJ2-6	CAIRDSGANVLTF	TGTGCCATTCGCGATTCTGGGGCCAACGTCCTGACTTTC
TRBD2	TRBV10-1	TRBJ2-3	CASRVSGGKEDTQYF	TGCGCCAGCAGGGTTAGCGGGGGGAAGGAAGATACGCAGTATTTT
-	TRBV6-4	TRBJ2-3	CASSDTRTDTQYF	TGTGCCAGCAGTGACACCCGGACAGATACGCAGTATTTT
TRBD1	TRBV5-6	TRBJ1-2	CASSLGRGQGTF	TGTGCCAGCAGCTTGGGCAGGGGGCAAGGCACCTTC
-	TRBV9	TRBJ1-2	CASALRGGYTF	TGTGCCAGCGCTCTACGGGGTGGCTACACCTTC
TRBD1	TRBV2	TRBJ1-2	CASSIGQGMGYGYTF	TGTGCCAGCAGTATTGGACAGGGGATGGGCTATGGCTACACCTTC
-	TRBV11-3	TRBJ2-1	CASSFSDNEQFF	TGTGCCAGCAGCTTCTCAGACAATGAGCAGTTCTTC
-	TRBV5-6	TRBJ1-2	CASSPRQAVYGYTF	TGTGCCAGCAGCCCACGACAGGCGGTCTATGGCTACACCTTC
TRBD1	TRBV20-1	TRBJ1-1	CSASPLDRGRTEAFF	TGCAGTGCTAGTCCTCTCGACAGGGGGAGGACTGAAGCTTTCTTT
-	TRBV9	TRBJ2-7	CASSVGFRDSNYEQYF	TGTGCCAGCAGCGTTGGATTCCGGGACTCGAACTACGAGCAGTACTTC
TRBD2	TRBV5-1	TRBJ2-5	CASRKGGLAGFQETQYF	TGCGCCAGCAGAAAAGGAGGGCTAGCGGGTTTCCAAGAGACCCAGTACTTC
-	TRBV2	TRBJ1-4	CASSGGPGFRTNEKLFF	TGTGCCAGCAGTGGTGGCCCAGGGTTTCGAACTAATGAAAAACTGTTTTTT
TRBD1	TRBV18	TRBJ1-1	CASSPGQGMRTEAFF	TGTGCCAGCTCACCGGGACAGGGGATGAGGACTGAAGCTTTCTTT
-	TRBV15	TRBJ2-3	CATSRDAGANTDTQYF	TGTGCCACCAGCAGAGATGCGGGGGCTAACACAGATACGCAGTATTTT